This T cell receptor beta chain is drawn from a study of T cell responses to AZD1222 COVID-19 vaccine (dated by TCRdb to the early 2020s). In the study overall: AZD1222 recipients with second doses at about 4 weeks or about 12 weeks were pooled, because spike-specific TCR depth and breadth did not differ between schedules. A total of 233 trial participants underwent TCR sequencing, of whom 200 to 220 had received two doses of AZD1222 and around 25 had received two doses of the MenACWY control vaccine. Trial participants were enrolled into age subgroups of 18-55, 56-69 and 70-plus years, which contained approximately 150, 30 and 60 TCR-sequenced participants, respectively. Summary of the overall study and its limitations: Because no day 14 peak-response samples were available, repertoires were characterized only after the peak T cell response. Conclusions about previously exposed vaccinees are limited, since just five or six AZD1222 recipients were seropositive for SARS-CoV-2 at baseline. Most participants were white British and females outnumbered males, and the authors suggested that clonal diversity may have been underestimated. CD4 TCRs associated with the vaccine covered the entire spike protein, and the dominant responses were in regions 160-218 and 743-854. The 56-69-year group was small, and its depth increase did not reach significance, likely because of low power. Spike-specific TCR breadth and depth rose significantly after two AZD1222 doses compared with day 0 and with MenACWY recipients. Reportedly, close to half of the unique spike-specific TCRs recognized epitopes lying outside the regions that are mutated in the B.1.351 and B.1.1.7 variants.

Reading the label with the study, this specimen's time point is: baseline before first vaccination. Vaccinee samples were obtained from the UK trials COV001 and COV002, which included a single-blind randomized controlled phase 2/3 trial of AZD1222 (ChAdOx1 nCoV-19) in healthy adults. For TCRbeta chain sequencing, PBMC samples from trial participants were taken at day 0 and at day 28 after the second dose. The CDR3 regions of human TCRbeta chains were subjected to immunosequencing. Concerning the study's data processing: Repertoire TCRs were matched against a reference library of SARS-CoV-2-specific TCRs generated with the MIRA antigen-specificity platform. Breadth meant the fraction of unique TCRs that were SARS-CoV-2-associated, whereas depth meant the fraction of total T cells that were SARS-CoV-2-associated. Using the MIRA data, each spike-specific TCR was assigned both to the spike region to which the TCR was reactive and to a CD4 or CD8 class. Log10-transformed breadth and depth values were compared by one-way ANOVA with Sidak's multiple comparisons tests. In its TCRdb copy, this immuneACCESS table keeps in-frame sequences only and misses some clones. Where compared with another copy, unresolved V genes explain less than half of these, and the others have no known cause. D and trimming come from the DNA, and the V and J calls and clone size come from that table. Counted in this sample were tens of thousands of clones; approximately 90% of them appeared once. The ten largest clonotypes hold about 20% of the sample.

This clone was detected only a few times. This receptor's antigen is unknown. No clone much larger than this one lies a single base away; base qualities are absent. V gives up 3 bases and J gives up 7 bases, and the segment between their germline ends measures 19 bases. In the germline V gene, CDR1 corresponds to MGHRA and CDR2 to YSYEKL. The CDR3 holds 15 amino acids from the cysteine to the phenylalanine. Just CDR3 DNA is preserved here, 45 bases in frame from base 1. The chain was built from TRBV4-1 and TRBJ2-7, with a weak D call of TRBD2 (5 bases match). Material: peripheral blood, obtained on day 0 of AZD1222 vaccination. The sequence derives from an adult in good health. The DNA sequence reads TGCGCCAGCAGCCACCTCACGGGAAGGGTCCGAGAGCAGTACTTC. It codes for CASSHLTGRVREQYF.